Following are 8 T cell receptor beta chains from one sample sequenced in a study of T cell repertoires in cytomegalovirus infection. Their recognized antigens are unknown. Via MiXCR, TCRdb re-called the reads, giving one row per CDR3 protein. The sample has approximately 1,000,000 distinct CDR3 sequences, 31% seen once; the top ten hold more than 13%. Sample: cultured CD8+ T cells from PBMCs, taken from culture after CMV antigen stimulation. The receptors were gathered from a human donor in good health (CMV status not recorded). Some clones in this sample may be carry-over from other donors' samples.

This clonotype was counted a few times. The rearrangement joins TRBV7-9 to TRBJ2-4; 10 positions agree with TRBD1. V was clipped by 3 bases and J by 3 bases; unmatched bases: 23. The CDR3 is 22 residues long. Germline CDR1 reads SEHNR; CDR2 reads FQNEAQ (reference sequence). DNA of the CDR3: TGTGCCAGCAGCTTCCCCAGCGGAGCGGGACAGGGGAATATATATGGCAAAAACATTCAGTACTTC. This sequence encodes CASSFPSGAGQGNIYGKNIQYF.

CDR3 bases: TGTGCCAGCAGCCCTGCAGGGGGTGAGACAGATACGCAGTATTTT. Its translation is CASSPAGGETDTQYF. The chain combines TRBV7-4 with TRBJ2-3, with 7 bases identical to TRBD1. CDR1 and CDR2 from the germline V gene are SGHVT and SQSDAQ. The CDR3 sequence is 15 residues long. The J segment lost 3 bases and the V segment lost 5 bases, leaving 8 bases of the junction unmatched.

As DNA, the CDR3 is TGTGCCAGCAGCTTAGTCTACTACACCGGGGAGCTGTTTTTT. Translating gives CASSLVYYTGELFF. This sequence joins TRBV7-9 and TRBJ2-2, with D hard to call. This CDR3 contains 14 residues. With 1 base removed from V and 3 bases from J, the gap between germline ends came to 6 bases. CDR1 and CDR2 (germline): SEHNR, FQNEAQ (reference sequence).

The J gene is TRBJ1-1, the V gene TRBV7-9, with D tentatively TRBD1 (6 bases). The ends were cut back, 6 bases at V and 6 bases at J, with 11 bases in the middle. Germline-derived CDR1 and CDR2 are SEHNR and FQNEAQ (reference sequence). The CDR3 totals 12 residues. This CDR3 reads CASRPGESEAFF. In DNA form, the CDR3 reads TGTGCCAGCAGACCAGGGGAATCTGAAGCTTTCTTT.

The gene calls are TRBV27 and TRBJ1-1; D not certain. The V and J ends lost 5 bases and 2 bases respectively, with 12 bases between them. The CDR3 length is 14 residues. CDR1 and CDR2 (germline): MNHEY, SMNVEV (reference sequence). The CDR3 DNA reads as TGTGCCAGCAGTGCTCGGGGTTCCAACACTGAAGCTTTCTTT. Translating it yields CASSARGSNTEAFF.

A word on this clonotype: This may be a read error: a much more frequent sequence differs by one nucleotide. The rearrangement links TRBV7-6 to TRBJ2-7; D gene unclear. Germline CDR1 SGHVS, CDR2 FNYEAQ. There are 17 residues in the CDR3. The CDR3 nucleotides read TGTGCCAGCCGCTTAGTTGATGCGGAGTCGAGCTCCTACGAGCAGTACTTC. Its protein is CASRLVDAESSSYEQYF.

The rearrangement uses TRBV7-6 and TRBJ1-2, with 8 bases aligning to TRBD1. The germline gives CDR1 SGHVS, CDR2 FNYEAQ. The CDR3 has 16 residues. J lost 6 bases, V lost 2 bases, and 11 bases had no gene match. The CDR3 region has the DNA TGTGCCAGCAGCTTAAGTTCGTGGGCAGGGGGCGATGGCTACACCTTC. As protein: CASSLSSWAGGDGYTF.

The V gene is TRBV19, the J gene TRBJ2-1; tentatively, D is TRBD2 (6 bases). CDR3 length: 14 residues. Trimming removed 9 bases at V and 5 bases at J, with 17 bases between. CDR1 and CDR2 (germline): LNHDA, SQIVND (reference sequence). The CDR3 reads CASAGRGRNNEQFF. DNA of the CDR3: TGTGCCAGCGCGGGGCGGGGTCGAAACAATGAGCAGTTCTTC.